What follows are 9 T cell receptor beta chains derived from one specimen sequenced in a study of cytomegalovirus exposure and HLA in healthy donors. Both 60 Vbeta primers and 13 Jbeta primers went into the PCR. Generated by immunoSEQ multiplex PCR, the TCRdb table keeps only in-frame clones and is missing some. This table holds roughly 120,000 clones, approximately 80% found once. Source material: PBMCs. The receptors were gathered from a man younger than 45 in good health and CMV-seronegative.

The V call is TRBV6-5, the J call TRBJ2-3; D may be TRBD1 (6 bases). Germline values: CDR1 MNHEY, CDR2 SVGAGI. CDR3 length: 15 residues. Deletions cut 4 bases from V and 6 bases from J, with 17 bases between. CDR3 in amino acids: CASSSDRIEGDTQYF. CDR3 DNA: TGTGCCAGCAGTTCCGACAGGATAGAGGGGGATACGCAGTATTTT.

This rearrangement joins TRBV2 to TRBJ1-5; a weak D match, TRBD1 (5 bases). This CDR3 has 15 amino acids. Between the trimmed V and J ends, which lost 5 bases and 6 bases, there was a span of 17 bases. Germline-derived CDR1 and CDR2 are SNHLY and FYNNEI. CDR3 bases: TGTGCCAGCAGTAAAGGGACGCCGGCGGGTCAGCCCCAGCATTTT. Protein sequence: CASSKGTPAGQPQHF. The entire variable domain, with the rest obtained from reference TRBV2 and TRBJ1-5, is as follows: EPEVTQTPSHQVTQMGQEVILRCVPISNHLYFYWYRQILGQKVEFLVSFYNNEISEKSEIFDDQFSVERPDGSNFTLKIRSTKLEDSAMYFCASSKGTPAGQPQHFGDGTRLSIL.

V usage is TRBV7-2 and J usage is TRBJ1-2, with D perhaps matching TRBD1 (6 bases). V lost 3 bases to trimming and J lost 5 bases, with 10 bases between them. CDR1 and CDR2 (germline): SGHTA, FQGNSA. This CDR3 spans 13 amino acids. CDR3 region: CASSLDRPYGYTF. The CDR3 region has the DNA TGTGCCAGCAGCTTGGACAGACCATATGGCTACACCTTC.

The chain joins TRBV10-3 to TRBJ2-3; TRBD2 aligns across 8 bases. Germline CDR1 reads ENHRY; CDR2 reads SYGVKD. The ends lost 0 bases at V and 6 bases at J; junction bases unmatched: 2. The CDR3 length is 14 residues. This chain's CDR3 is CAISESGGADTQYF. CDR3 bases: TGTGCCATCAGTGAGTCCGGGGGGGCGGATACGCAGTATTTT.

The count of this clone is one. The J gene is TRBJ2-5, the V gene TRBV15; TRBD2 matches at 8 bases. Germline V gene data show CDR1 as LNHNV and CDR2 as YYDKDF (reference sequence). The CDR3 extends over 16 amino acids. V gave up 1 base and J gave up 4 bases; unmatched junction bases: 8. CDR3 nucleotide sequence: TGTGCCACCAGCAGAGCCCGAGCGGGGGCCGGAGAGACCCAGTACTTC. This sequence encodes CATSRARAGAGETQYF.

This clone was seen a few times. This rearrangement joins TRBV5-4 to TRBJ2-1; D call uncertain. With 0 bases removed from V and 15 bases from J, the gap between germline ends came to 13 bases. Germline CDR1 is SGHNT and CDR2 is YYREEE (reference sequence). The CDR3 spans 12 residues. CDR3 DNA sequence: TGTGCCAGCAGCTTGGACACCGGGTATAGGTTCTTC. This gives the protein CASSLDTGYRFF.

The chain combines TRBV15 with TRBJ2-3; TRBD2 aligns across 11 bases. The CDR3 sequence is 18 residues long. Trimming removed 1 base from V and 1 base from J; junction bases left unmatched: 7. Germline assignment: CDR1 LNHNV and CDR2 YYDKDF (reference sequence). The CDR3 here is CATSRGLAGGSGTDTQYF. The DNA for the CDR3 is TGTGCCACCAGCAGAGGTCTAGCGGGAGGATCGGGCACAGATACGCAGTATTTT.

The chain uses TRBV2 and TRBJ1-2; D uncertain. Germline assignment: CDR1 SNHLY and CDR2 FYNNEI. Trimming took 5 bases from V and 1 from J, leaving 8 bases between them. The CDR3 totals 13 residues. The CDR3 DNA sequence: TGTGCCAGCAGTTCGACATTTAACTATGGCTACACCTTC. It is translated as CASSSTFNYGYTF. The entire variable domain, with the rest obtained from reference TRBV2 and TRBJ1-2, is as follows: EPEVTQTPSHQVTQMGQEVILRCVPISNHLYFYWYRQILGQKVEFLVSFYNNEISEKSEIFDDQFSVERPDGSNFTLKIRSTKLEDSAMYFCASSSTFNYGYTFGSGTRLTVV.

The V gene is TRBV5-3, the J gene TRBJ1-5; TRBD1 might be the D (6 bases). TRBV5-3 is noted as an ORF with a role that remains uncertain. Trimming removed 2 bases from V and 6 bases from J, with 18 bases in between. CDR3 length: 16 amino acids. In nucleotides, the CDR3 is TGTGCCAGAAGCTTCTTACGAAACAGGGTATGTCAGCCCCAGCATTTT. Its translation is CARSFLRNRVCQPQHF.